This entry describes one TCR beta chain. The target antigen is unknown. The CDR3 length is 15 residues. The germline CDR1 and CDR2 sequences are DFQATT and SNEGSKA (reference sequence). V was clipped by 1 base and J by 5 bases, with 12 bases between them. A mixed TRB-A/B primer pool amplified rearranged TRB by multiplex touch-down PCR. TCRdb reprocessed the multiplex PCR reads via MiXCR and lists one record per CDR3 protein. The table shows about 1,800 distinct CDR3 sequences, with roughly three fifths occurring only once. Amplification of TCR beta used genomic DNA extracted from peripheral blood. These data are taken from a study of T cell repertoires in aging, cancer and after chemotherapy. Study-level information: Patients with chronic lymphocytic leukemia were sampled before and after fludarabine- or bendamustine-based chemotherapy. About 9 million TCR reads were in the whole dataset.

The study's findings and limits: In healthy donors, age-related TCR diversity loss mainly reflected lost richness. In each cancer cohort, median generation probability increased across chemotherapy, suggesting thymic output rebounded.

This receptor was obtained from a human donor with a blood cancer. Sequenced: blood. The J gene is TRBJ1-6, the V gene TRBV20-1, with D unresolved. The CDR3 loop reads CSARGLWRNNSPLHF. The CDR3 DNA is TGCAGTGCTAGAGGGTTGTGGCGAAATAATTCACCCCTCCACTTT.